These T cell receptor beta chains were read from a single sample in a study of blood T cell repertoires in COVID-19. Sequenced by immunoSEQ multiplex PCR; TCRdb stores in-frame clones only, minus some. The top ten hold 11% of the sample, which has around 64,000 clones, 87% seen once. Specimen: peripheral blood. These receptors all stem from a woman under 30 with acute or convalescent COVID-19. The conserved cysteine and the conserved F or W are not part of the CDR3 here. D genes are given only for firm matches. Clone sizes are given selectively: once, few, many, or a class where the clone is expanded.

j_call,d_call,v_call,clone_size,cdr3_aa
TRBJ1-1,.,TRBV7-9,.,ASSSGRTGTEAF
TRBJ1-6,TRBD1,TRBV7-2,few,ASSYPAGQGIHSPLH
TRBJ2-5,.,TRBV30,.,AWSVRPEPLTQY
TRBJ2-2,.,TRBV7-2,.,ASSPSRRENTGELF
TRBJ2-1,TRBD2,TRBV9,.,ASSVAGGIYNEQF
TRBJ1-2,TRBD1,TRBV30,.,AADRAYYGYT
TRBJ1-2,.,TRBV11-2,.,ASSLGRVTGYGGGYT
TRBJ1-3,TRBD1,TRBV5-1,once,ASSLEGTDSGNTIY
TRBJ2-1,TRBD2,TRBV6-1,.,ASSESLLAGGNEQF
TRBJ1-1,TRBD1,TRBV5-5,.,ASSPYRDRGQRTEAF
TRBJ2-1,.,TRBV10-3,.,AISDGLGNEQF
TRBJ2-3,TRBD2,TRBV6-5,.,ASTQTSGDPYTQY
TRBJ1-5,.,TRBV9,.,ASSKRGNEPQH
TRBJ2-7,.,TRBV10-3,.,AITPSVGYEQY
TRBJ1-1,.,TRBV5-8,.,ASSRLGENTEAF
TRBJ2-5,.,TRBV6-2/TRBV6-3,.,ASSHLGDTQETQY
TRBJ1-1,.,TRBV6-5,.,ASSPYRQYNTEAF
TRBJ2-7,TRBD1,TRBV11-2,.,ASSWGQALSYEQY
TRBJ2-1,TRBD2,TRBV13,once,ASSPRESLAGGGNEQF
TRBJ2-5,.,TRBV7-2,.,ASTIRNPETQY
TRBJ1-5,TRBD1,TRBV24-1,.,ATSDAGGYDQPQH
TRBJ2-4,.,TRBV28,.,ATAGLAKNIQY
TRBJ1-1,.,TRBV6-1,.,ASSEAGANTEAF
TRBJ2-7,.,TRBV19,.,ASSARGNEQY
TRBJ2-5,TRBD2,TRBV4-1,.,ASSQLAGGTTQY
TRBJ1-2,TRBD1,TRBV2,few,ASSVAGGYGYT
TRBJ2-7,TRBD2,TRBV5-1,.,ASSLAGTSASYEQY
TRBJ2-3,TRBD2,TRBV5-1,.,ASSLRLAGVTDTQY
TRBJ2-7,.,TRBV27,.,ASSLSRGSYEQY
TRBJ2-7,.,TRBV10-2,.,ASSDLWESYEQY
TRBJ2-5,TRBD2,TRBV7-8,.,ASSLVGAGGGPGAQY